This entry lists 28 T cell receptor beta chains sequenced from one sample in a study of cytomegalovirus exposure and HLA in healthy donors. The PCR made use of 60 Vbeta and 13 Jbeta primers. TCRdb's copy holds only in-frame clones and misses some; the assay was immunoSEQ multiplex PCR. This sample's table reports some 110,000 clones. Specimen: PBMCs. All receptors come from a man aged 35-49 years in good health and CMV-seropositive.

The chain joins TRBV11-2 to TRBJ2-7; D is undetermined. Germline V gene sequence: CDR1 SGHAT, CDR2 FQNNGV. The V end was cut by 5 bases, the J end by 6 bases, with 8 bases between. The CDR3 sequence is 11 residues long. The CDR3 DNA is TGTGCCAGCAGCCAAGGCGGCGAGCAGTACTTC. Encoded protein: CASSQGGEQYF.

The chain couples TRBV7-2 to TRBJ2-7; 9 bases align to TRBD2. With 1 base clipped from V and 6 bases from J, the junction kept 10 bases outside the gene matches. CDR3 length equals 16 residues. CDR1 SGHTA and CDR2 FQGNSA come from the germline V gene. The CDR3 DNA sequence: TGTGCCAGCAGCTTAGATGGAGTAGCGGGAGTATCCGAGCAGTACTTC. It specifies CASSLDGVAGVSEQYF. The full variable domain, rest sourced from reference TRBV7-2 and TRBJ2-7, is GAGVSQSPSNKVTEKGKDVELRCDPISGHTALYWYRQSLGQGLEFLIYFQGNSAPDKSGLPSDRFSAERTGGSVSTLTIQRTQQEDSAVYLCASSLDGVAGVSEQYFGPGTRLTVT.

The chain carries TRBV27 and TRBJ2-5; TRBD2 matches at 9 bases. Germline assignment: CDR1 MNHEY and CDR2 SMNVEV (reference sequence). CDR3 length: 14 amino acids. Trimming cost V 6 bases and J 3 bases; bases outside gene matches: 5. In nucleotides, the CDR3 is TGTGCCAGCAGACTAATAGCGGGAGAAGAGACCCAGTACTTC. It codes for CASRLIAGEETQYF.

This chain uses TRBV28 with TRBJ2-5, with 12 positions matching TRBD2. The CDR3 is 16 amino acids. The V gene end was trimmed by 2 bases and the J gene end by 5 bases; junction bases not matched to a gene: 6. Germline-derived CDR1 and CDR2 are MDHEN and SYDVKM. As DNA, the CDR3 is TGTGCCAGCAGTTTAGAACTAGCGGGAGGAGGTGAGACCCAGTACTTC. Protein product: CASSLELAGGGETQYF.

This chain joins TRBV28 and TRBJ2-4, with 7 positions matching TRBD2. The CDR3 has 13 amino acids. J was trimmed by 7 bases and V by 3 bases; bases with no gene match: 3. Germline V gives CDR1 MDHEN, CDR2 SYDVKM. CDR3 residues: CASSFMTSNIQYF. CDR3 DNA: TGTGCCAGCAGTTTTATGACTAGCAACATTCAGTACTTC.

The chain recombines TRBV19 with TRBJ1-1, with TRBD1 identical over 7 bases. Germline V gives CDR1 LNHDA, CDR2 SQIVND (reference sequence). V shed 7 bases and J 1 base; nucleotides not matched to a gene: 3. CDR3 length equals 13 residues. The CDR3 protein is CASKGGQNTEAFF. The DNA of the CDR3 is TGTGCCAGTAAAGGGGGCCAGAACACTGAAGCTTTCTTT.

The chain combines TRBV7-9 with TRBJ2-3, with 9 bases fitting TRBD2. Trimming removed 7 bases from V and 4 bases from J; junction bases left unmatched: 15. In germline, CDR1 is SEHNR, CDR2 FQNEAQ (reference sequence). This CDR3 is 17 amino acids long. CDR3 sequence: CASTLRGSGRLADTQYF. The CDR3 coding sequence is TGTGCCAGCACCCTACGGGGAAGCGGGAGGTTGGCAGATACGCAGTATTTT.

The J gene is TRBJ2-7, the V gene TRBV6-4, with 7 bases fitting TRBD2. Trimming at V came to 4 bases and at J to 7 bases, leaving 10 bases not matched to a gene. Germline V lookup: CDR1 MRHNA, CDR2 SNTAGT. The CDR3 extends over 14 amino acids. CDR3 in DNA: TGTGCCAGCAGTGCCTTCCGGGGGGTCGGAGAGCAGTACTTC. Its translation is CASSAFRGVGEQYF.

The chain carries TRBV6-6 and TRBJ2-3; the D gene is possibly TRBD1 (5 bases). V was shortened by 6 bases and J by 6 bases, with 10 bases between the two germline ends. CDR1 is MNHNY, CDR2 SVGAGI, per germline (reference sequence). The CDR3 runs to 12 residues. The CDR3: CASSTTADTQYF. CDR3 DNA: TGTGCCAGCAGCACGACAGCTGATACGCAGTATTTT.

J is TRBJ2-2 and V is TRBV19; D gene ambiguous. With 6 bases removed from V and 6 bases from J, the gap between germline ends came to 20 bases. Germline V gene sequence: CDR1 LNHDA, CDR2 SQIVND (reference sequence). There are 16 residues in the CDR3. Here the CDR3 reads CASSRTPETTAGELFF. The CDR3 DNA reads TGTGCCAGTAGCCGAACTCCGGAGACGACGGCCGGGGAGCTGTTTTTT.

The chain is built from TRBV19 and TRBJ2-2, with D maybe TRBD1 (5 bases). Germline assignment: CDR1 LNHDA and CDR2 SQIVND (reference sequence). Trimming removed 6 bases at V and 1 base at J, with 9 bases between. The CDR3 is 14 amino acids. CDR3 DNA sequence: TGTGCCAGTAGGGCAGGGTGGAACACCGGGGAGCTGTTTTTT. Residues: CASRAGWNTGELFF.

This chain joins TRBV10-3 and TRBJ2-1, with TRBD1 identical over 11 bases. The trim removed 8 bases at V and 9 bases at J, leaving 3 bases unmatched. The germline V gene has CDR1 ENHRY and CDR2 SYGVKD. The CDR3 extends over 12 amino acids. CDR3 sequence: CAIGDRGGEQFF. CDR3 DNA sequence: TGTGCCATCGGGGACAGGGGGGGTGAGCAGTTCTTC.

The CDR3 protein is CSAPWAETQYF. CDR3 coding DNA: TGCAGCGCCCCATGGGCAGAGACCCAGTACTTC. This chain uses TRBV29-1 with TRBJ2-5; D not resolved. The V gene's germline CDR1 is SQVTM and CDR2 ANQGSEA. This CDR3 has 11 amino acids. V lost 7 bases and J 4 bases, leaving 10 bases between the germline ends.

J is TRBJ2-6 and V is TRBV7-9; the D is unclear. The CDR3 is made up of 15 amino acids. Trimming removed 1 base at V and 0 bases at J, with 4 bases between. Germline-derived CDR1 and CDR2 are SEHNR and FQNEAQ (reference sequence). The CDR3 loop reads CASSLVVSGANVLTF. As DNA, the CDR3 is TGTGCCAGCAGCTTAGTCGTCTCTGGGGCCAACGTCCTGACTTTC.

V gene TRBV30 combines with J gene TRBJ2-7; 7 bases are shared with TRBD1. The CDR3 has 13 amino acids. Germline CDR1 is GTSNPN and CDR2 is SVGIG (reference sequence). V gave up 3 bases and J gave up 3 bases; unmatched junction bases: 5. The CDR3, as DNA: TGTGCCTGGAGGAGGGACAGAGGCTACGAGCAGTACTTC. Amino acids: CAWRRDRGYEQYF.

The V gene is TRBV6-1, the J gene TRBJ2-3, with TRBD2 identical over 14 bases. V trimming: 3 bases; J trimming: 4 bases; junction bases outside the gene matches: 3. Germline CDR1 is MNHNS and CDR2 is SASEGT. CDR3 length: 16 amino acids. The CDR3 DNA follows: TGTGCCAGCAGTGAGACTAGCGGGAGGGCCTCAGATACGCAGTATTTT. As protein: CASSETSGRASDTQYF.

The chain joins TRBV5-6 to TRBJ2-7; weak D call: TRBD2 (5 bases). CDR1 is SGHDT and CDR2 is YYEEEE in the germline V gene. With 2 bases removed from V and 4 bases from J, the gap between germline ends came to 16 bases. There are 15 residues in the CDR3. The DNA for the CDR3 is TGTGCCAGCAGCTTTCGACGGACTTCGGGATACGAGCAGTACTTC. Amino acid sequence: CASSFRRTSGYEQYF.

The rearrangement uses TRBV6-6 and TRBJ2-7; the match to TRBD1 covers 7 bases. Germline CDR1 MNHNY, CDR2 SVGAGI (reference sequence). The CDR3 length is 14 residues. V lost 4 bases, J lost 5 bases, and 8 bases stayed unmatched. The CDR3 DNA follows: TGTGCCAGCAGTTTACAGGGGAAGTTGAACGAGCAGTACTTC. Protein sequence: CASSLQGKLNEQYF.

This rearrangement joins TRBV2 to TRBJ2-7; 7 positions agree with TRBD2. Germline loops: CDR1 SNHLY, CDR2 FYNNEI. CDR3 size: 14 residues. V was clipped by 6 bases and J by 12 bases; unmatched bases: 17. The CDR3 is CASRTPEQSGGGYF. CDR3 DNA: TGTGCCAGCAGGACCCCCGAGCAGTCCGGCGGGGGGTACTTC.

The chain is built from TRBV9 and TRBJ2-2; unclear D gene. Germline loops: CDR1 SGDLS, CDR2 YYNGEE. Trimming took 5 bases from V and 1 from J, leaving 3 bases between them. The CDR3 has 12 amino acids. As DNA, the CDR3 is TGTGCCAGCAGGAGGAACACCGGGGAGCTGTTTTTT. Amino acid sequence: CASRRNTGELFF.

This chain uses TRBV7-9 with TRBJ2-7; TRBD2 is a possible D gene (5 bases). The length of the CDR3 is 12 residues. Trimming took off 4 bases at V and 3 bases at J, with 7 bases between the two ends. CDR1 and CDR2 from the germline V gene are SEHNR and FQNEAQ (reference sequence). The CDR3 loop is CASSYRGYEQYF. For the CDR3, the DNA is TGTGCCAGCAGCTATCGGGGCTACGAGCAGTACTTC.

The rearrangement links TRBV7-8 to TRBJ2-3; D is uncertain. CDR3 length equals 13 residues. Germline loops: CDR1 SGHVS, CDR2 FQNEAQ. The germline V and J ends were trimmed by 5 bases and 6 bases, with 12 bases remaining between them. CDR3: CASSQASTDTQYF. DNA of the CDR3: TGTGCCAGCAGCCAGGCTTCTACGGATACGCAGTATTTT.

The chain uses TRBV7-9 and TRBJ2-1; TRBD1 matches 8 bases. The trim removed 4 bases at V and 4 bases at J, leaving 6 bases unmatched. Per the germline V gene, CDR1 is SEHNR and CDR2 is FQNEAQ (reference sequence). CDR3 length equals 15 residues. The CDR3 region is CASSSIGQGYNEQFF. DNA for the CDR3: TGTGCCAGCAGCTCGATTGGACAGGGATACAATGAGCAGTTCTTC.

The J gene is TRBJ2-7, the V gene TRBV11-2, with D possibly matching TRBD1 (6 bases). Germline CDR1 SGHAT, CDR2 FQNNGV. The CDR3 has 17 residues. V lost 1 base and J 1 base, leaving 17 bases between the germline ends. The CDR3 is CASSLAISDRFSYEQYF. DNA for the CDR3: TGTGCCAGCAGCTTAGCTATCTCGGACAGATTTTCCTACGAGCAGTACTTC.

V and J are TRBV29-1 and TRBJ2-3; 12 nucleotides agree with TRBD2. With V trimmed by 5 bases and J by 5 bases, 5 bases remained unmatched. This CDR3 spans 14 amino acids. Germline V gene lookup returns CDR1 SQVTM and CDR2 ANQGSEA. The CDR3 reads CSVRSSGRVDTQYF. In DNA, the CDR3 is TGCAGCGTTAGGTCTAGCGGGAGGGTAGATACGCAGTATTTT.

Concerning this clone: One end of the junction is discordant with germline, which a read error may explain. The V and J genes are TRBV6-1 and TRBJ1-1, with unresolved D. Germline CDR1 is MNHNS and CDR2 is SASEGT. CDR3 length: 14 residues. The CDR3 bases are TGTGCTAGCAGTGAAGAACGGGTGGCACGTGAAGCTTTCTTT. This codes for CASSEERVAREAFF.

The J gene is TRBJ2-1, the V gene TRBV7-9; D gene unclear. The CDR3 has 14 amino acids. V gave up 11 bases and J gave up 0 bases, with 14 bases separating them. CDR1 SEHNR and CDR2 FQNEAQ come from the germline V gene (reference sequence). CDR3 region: CAPNLISSYNEQFF. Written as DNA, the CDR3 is TGTGCCCCGAACTTGATAAGCTCCTACAATGAGCAGTTCTTC.

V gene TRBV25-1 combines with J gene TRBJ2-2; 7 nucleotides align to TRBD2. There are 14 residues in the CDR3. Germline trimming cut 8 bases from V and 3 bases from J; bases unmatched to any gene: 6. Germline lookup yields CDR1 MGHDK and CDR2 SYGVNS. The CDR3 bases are TGTGCCAGCTCCAGCGGGGAATACACCGGGGAGCTGTTTTTT. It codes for CASSSGEYTGELFF. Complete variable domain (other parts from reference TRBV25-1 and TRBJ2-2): EADIYQTPRYLVIGTGKKITLECSQTMGHDKMYWYQQDPGMELHLIHYSYGVNSTEKGDLSSESTVSRIRTEHFPLTLESARPSHTSQYLCASSSGEYTGELFFGEGSRLTVL.